A single sample gave rise to the 17 T cell receptor beta chains below, sequenced in a study of shared clonotypes between healthy human individuals. Here immunoSEQ multiplex PCR was the method, and the copy in TCRdb shows in-frame clones only, minus some. The table has under 2,500,000 clones, approximately 96% seen once. Material: naive CD4+ T cells sorted from blood. Subset given: CD45RA+ positively selected. The source is a man aged 18 to 30 in good health.

This chain connects TRBV21-1 to TRBJ2-7; TRBD2 was called by the table and not checked on the DNA. TRBV21-1 is a documented pseudogene. There are 16 residues in the CDR3. CDR3: CASSKGTSGFSYEQYF. The CDR3 DNA reads TGTGCCAGCAGCAAAGGCACTAGCGGTTTCTCCTACGAGCAGTACTTC.

This chain joins TRBV6-5 and TRBJ1-2; D perhaps matches TRBD1 (6 bases). The ends were cut back, 7 bases at V and 8 bases at J, with 11 bases in the middle. CDR1 is MNHEY and CDR2 is SVGAGI in the germline V gene. This CDR3 spans 11 amino acids. CDR3 protein: CASTQGAGYTF. CDR3 DNA: TGTGCCAGCACACAGGGTGCCGGCTACACCTTC.

The chain links TRBV27 to TRBJ1-5, with a possible D match to TRBD1 (6 bases). Germline CDR1 MNHEY, CDR2 SMNVEV (reference sequence). Deletions cut 4 bases from V and 7 bases from J, with 17 bases between. This CDR3 has 15 amino acids. The CDR3 nucleotides are TGTGCCAGCAGTTCCCGCACAGTCGGGGGCCAGCCCCAGCATTTT. Translating it yields CASSSRTVGGQPQHF.

The chain carries TRBV19 and TRBJ1-1, with 7 bases fitting TRBD1. The CDR3 has 12 residues. J gave up 1 base and V 10 bases, and 3 bases lay outside the gene matches. The V gene's germline CDR1 is LNHDA and CDR2 SQIVND (reference sequence). The DNA for the CDR3 is TGTGCCATCCACAGGGGGAACACTGAAGCTTTCTTT. Translation gives CAIHRGNTEAFF.

The rearrangement uses TRBV6-1 and TRBJ1-2; a possible D gene is TRBD1 (5 bases). CDR1 is MNHNS and CDR2 is SASEGT in the germline V gene. The CDR3 loop spans 12 amino acids. V lost 4 bases, J lost 2 bases, and 5 bases lay in between. CDR3 coding DNA: TGTGCCAGCAGTGCAGGGAACTATGGCTACACCTTC. Amino acids: CASSAGNYGYTF.

The chain links TRBV6-1 to TRBJ2-7, with 11 bases fitting TRBD2. The germline V gene has CDR1 MNHNS and CDR2 SASEGT. Trimming took 0 bases from V and 2 from J; bases not matched to a gene: 6. This CDR3 has 17 residues. The CDR3 sequence: CASSEARLAGFTYEQYF. The CDR3 DNA sequence: TGTGCCAGCAGTGAAGCTCGACTAGCGGGATTTACCTACGAGCAGTACTTC.

This chain joins TRBV6-5 and TRBJ1-2, with unresolved D. Germline values: CDR1 MNHEY, CDR2 SVGAGI. The ends were cut back, 6 bases at V and 7 bases at J, with 15 bases in the middle. The length of the CDR3 is 13 residues. The CDR3, as DNA: TGTGCCAGCAGACCCGAAGGGTCCGGTGGCTACACCTTC. As protein: CASRPEGSGGYTF.

The chain is built from TRBV6-6 and TRBJ2-1; 8 bases fit TRBD2. Germline CDR1 is MNHNY and CDR2 is SVGAGI (reference sequence). This CDR3 spans 16 amino acids. V was pared by 5 bases and J by 7 bases, with 13 bases of the junction left unmatched. The CDR3 DNA follows: TGTGCCAGCAGTCCGGGTGGGGTAGCGGGACCTAATGAGCAGTTCTTC. Protein: CASSPGGVAGPNEQFF.

This chain links TRBV11-1 with TRBJ1-5; D gene ambiguous. This CDR3 contains 13 residues. Germline V gene lookup returns CDR1 SGHAT and CDR2 FQDESV (reference sequence). V shed 6 bases and J shed 4 bases, with 10 bases lying between them. The CDR3 spells CASSTTRNQPQHF. DNA of the CDR3: TGTGCCAGCAGTACTACAAGGAATCAGCCCCAGCATTTT.

Remarks on this clone: The germline gene is not matched at one end of the junction; a read error may be the cause. V usage is TRBV4-3 and J usage is TRBJ1-6, with D perhaps matching TRBD1 (6 bases). Looked up from germline, CDR1 is LGHNA and CDR2 is YSLEER. CDR3 size: 16 residues. Written as DNA, the CDR3 is TGCGCCAGCAACCAAGACAGGACAGAGACTAATTCACCCCTCCACTTT. It specifies CASNQDRTETNSPLHF.

The chain employs TRBV6-5 and TRBJ2-3; 11 nucleotides agree with TRBD1. CDR3 length equals 15 residues. Losses at the gene ends were 6 bases for V and 4 bases for J; bases not matched to a gene: 6. Per germline, CDR1 MNHEY and CDR2 SVGAGI. Here the CDR3 reads CASSGTGGVADTQYF. CDR3 nucleotides: TGTGCCAGCAGCGGGACAGGGGGGGTAGCAGATACGCAGTATTTT.

This CDR3 reads CASSWADSLYGYTF. For the CDR3, the DNA is TGTGCCAGCAGCTGGGCGGACAGTCTCTATGGCTACACCTTC. The rearrangement uses TRBV7-2 and TRBJ1-2, with a tentative D call TRBD1 (6 bases). The CDR3 length is 14 residues. V shed 4 bases and J shed 4 bases, with 13 bases lying between them. CDR1 and CDR2 (germline): SGHTA, FQGNSA.

The rearrangement links TRBV4-1 to TRBJ2-7, with D perhaps given as TRBD1 or TRBD2 (5 bases each). Trimming stripped 0 bases from V and 6 bases from J, with 21 bases between. The CDR3 contains 17 residues. Germline CDR1 and CDR2: MGHRA and YSYEKL. The CDR3 region has the DNA TGCGCCAGCAGCCAAGATGGGGCGGGTAGTTCGCGACTCGAGCAGTACTTC. This encodes CASSQDGAGSSRLEQYF.

The V and J genes are TRBV28 and TRBJ1-2; possibly TRBD1 for D (6 bases). The V gene's germline CDR1 is MDHEN and CDR2 SYDVKM. This CDR3 has 11 amino acids. V dropped 7 bases and J dropped 5 bases, with 8 bases sitting between them. The chain's CDR3 is CASTGVYGYTF. The CDR3 nucleotides read TGTGCCAGCACAGGGGTTTATGGCTACACCTTC.

The rearrangement joins TRBV18 to TRBJ1-1; D uncertain. The V end was cut by 3 bases, the J end by 2 bases, with 10 bases between. Germline CDR1 is KGHSH and CDR2 is LQKENI. This CDR3 is 14 amino acids long. The CDR3 DNA sequence: TGTGCCAGCTCACCGATGGGCTCAAACACTGAAGCTTTCTTT. Amino acids: CASSPMGSNTEAFF.

Concerning this clone itself: Other DNA sequences in this sample translate to the same CDR3. The chain has TRBV29-1 and TRBJ1-1; D perhaps matches TRBD1 (5 bases). The V gene's germline CDR1 is SQVTM and CDR2 ANQGSEA. V dropped 6 bases and J dropped 0 bases, with 11 bases sitting between them. The CDR3 is 13 residues long. The CDR3 loop is CSVEGRLNTEAFF. The CDR3 region has the DNA TGCAGCGTAGAGGGACGGTTGAACACTGAAGCTTTCTTT. The full variable domain, with the rest looked up from reference TRBV29-1 and TRBJ1-1, is SAVISQKPSRDICQRGTSLTIQCQVDSQVTMMFWYRQQPGQSLTLIATANQGSEATYESGFVIDKFPISRPNLTFSTLTVSNMSPEDSSIYLCSVEGRLNTEAFFGQGTRLTVV.

The J gene is TRBJ2-7, the V gene TRBV6-1; 8 nucleotides align to TRBD2. After removal of 6 bases from V and 4 bases from J, the junction contained 8 bases not matched to a gene. Germline V gene data show CDR1 as MNHNS and CDR2 as SASEGT. The CDR3 loop spans 14 amino acids. The chain's CDR3 is CASRQLAEKYEQYF. The CDR3 coding sequence is TGTGCCAGCAGACAACTAGCGGAGAAATACGAGCAGTACTTC.